Below are 2 T cell receptor beta chains sequenced from a single sample in a study of T cell responses to AZD1222 COVID-19 vaccine. The protocol was immunoSEQ multiplex PCR, while the TCRdb copy is restricted to in-frame clones and leaves out a portion. The data show some 140,000 clones, with 70% to 90% seen just once and 9.5% held by the top ten. This specimen was peripheral blood, taken 28 days after the second AZD1222 dose. These receptors all stem from an adult who received the AZD1222 COVID-19 vaccine.

This clone was detected only once. The chain employs TRBV27 and TRBJ1-6; 12 bases fit TRBD1. V was clipped by 8 bases and J by 10 bases; unmatched bases: 18. The CDR3 consists of 18 residues. The germline gives CDR1 MNHEY, CDR2 SMNVEV (reference sequence). Written as DNA, the CDR3 is TGTGCCAGCTCACCCCTCCCGGGACAGGGGGCTTGGTGGTCACCCCTCCACTTT. Its translation: CASSPLPGQGAWWSPLHF.

The V call is TRBV14, the J call TRBJ1-2, with a tentative D call TRBD1 (6 bases). The CDR3 has 14 residues. The germline V and J ends were trimmed by 0 bases and 4 bases, with 9 bases remaining between them. From germline, CDR1 is SGHDN and CDR2 FVKESK. The DNA for the CDR3 is TGTGCCAGCAGCCAAGATGTGGGGGCCTATGGCTACACCTTC. This encodes CASSQDVGAYGYTF.